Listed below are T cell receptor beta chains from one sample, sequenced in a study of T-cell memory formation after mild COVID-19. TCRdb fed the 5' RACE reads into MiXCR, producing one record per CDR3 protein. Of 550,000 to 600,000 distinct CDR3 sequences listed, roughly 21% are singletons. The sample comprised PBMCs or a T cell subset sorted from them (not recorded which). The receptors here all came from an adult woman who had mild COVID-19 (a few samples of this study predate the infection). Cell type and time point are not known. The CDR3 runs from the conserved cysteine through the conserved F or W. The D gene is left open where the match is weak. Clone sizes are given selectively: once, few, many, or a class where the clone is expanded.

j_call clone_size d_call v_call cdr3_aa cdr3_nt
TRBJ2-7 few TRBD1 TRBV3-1 CASSRKAGTGGYEQYF TGTGCCAGCAGCCGCAAGGCCGGGACAGGAGGTTACGAGCAGTACTTC
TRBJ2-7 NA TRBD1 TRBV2 CASAVKGDSYEQYF TGTGCCAGCGCAGTGAAGGGGGACAGCTACGAGCAGTACTTC
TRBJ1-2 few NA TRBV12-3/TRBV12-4 CASSNYFTTVDYGYTF TGTGCCAGCAGTAACTACTTCACGACAGTTGACTATGGCTACACCTTC
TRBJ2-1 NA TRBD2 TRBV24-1 CATSGGLAGANRRSDEQFF TGTGCCACCAGTGGGGGACTAGCGGGGGCGAACCGACGATCTGATGAGCAGTTCTTC
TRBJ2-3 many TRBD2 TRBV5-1 CASSLVGLAGPTDTQYF TGCGCCAGCAGCTTGGTGGGACTAGCGGGGCCCACAGATACGCAGTATTTT
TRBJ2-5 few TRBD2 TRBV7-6 CASSAPAGGQETQYF TGTGCCAGCAGCGCTCCTGCGGGGGGGCAAGAGACCCAGTACTTC
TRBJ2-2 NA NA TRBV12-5 CASGLSLTGELFF TGTGCTAGTGGTTTAAGCCTCACCGGGGAGCTGTTTTTT
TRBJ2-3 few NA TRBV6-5 CASSTPGPPTDTQYF TGTGCCAGCAGTACTCCGGGACCTCCTACAGATACGCAGTATTTT
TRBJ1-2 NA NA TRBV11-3 CASSSVPDGSYGYTF TGTGCCAGCAGCTCGGTACCGGACGGGAGCTATGGCTACACCTTC
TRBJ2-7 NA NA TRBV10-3 CAISEGGIQFSYEQYF TGTGCCATCAGTGAGGGAGGGATCCAATTCTCCTACGAGCAGTACTTC
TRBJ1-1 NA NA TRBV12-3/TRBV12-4 CASSFGTLNTEAFF TGTGCCAGCAGTTTCGGGACCCTGAACACTGAAGCTTTCTTT
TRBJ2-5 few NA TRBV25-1 CASSEAYRGQETQYF TGTGCCAGCAGTGAAGCGTATCGGGGCCAAGAGACCCAGTACTTC
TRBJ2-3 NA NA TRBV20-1 CSASPGASTDTQYF TGCAGTGCTAGTCCGGGCGCTTCCACAGATACGCAGTATTTT
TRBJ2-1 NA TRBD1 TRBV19 CASSITGGAYNEQFF TGTGCCAGTAGTATTACAGGGGGCGCCTACAATGAGCAGTTCTTC
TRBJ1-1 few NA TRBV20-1 CSARDLGSTEAFF TGCAGTGCTAGAGATCTAGGAAGCACTGAAGCTTTCTTT
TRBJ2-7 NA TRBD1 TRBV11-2 CASSSTRQGASYEQYF TGTGCCAGCAGCTCAACAAGACAGGGGGCCTCCTACGAGCAGTACTTC
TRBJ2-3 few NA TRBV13 CASSWMGGPAPDTQYF TGTGCCAGCAGCTGGATGGGGGGCCCGGCCCCAGATACGCAGTATTTT
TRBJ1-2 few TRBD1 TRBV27 CASKPAGTGNYGYTF TGTGCCAGCAAACCCGCGGGGACAGGGAACTATGGCTACACCTTC
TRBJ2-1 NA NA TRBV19 CAGGALNEQFF TGTGCCGGGGGGGCATTGAATGAGCAGTTCTTC
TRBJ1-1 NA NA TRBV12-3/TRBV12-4 CASSFVTISPGGAFF TGTGCCAGCAGTTTCGTTACAATCTCTCCGGGTGGAGCTTTCTTT
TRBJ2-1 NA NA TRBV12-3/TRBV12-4 CASRALADNEQFF TGTGCCAGCAGGGCTCTAGCAGACAATGAGCAGTTCTTC
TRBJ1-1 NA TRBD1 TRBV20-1 CSASPTGMGTGNTEAFF TGCAGTGCTAGTCCGACAGGGATGGGGACCGGTAACACTGAAGCTTTCTTT
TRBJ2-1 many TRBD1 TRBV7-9 CASSSTGGSYNEQFF TGTGCCAGCAGCTCGACAGGGGGCTCCTACAATGAGCAGTTCTTC
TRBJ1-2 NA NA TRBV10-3 CATSYHQGRMSLNYGYTF TGTGCCACCTCTTATCATCAGGGACGAATGAGCCTTAACTATGGCTACACCTTC
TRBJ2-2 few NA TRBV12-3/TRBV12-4 CASRRPGLFTGELFF TGTGCCAGCAGACGGCCGGGACTCTTCACCGGGGAGCTGTTTTTT
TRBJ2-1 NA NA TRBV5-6 CASSINREQFF TGTGCCAGCAGCATAAACAGGGAGCAGTTCTTC
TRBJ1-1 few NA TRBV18 CASSRPTGNTEAFF TGTGCCAGCTCACGACCCACAGGGAACACTGAAGCTTTCTTT
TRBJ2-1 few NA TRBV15 CATSRVAGVNEQFF TGTGCCACCAGCAGAGTCGCAGGGGTTAATGAGCAGTTCTTC